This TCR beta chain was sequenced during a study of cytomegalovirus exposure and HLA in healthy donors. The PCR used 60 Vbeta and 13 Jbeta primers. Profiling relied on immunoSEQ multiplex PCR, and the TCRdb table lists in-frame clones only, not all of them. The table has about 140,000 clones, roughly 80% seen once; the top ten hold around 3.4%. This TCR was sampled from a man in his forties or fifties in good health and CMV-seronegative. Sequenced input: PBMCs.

The chain's CDR3 is CASSQDLGTGDFRANYGYTF. The CDR3 DNA sequence: TGTGCCAGCAGCCAAGATCTCGGAACAGGGGATTTTCGCGCTAACTATGGCTACACCTTC. The chain combines TRBV4-2 with TRBJ1-2, with 7 bases aligning to TRBD1. Trimming cost V 0 bases and J 0 bases; bases outside gene matches: 16. The CDR3 extends over 20 amino acids. The germline CDR1 and CDR2 sequences are LGHNA and YNFKEQ.